Following are 30 T cell receptor beta chains from one sample sequenced in a study of identical twins. In TCRdb, the 5' RACE reads were re-called with MiXCR into one record per CDR3 protein. The table has approximately 350,000 distinct CDR3 sequences, 9% to 15% seen once. These records were also assigned to another study, of yellow fever vaccine responses in identical twins.

The sample comprised CD8+ T cells sorted from blood. The receptors were sampled from a woman aged 18-35 years in good health.

The genes are TRBV20-1 and TRBJ2-2; the D gene is possibly TRBD1 (6 bases). This CDR3 is built from 17 residues. Trimming removed 0 bases at V and 6 bases at J, with 20 bases between. Germline lookup yields CDR1 DFQATT and CDR2 SNEGSKA (reference sequence). The CDR3 DNA reads as TGCAGTGCTAGAGATGGCAGACGGGCAGGGGAAGCCGGGGAGCTGTTTTTT. Translation: CSARDGRRAGEAGELFF.

This clonotype was recorded at least ten times. The rearrangement uses TRBV12-3 or TRBV12-4 and TRBJ2-3; TRBD1 or TRBD2 may be the D gene (5 bases each). The length of the CDR3 is 16 residues. Trimming took 1 base from V and 1 from J, leaving 12 bases between them. DNA of the CDR3: TGTGCCAGCAGTTTAGAGACGGGGCCCGGCACAGATACGCAGTATTTT. Protein: CASSLETGPGTDTQYF.

This clonotype was detected a few times. The chain employs TRBV7-8 and TRBJ2-3; 7 bases line up with TRBD1. Germline trimming cut 4 bases from V and 0 bases from J; bases unmatched to any gene: 4. The germline gives CDR1 SGHVS, CDR2 FQNEAQ. This CDR3 region has 15 residues. The CDR3 sequence: CASSSRQGSTDTQYF. CDR3 DNA sequence: TGTGCCAGCAGCTCGCGACAGGGCAGCACAGATACGCAGTATTTT. The full variable domain, its missing parts supplied by reference TRBV7-8 and TRBJ2-3, is GAGVSQSPRYKVAKRGQDVALRCDPISGHVSLFWYQQALGQGPEFLTYFQNEAQLDKSGLPSDRFFAERPEGSVSTLKIQRTQQEDSAVYLCASSSRQGSTDTQYFGPGTRLTVL.

The genes are TRBV19 and TRBJ2-2; D could derive from TRBD1 or TRBD2 (6 bases each). CDR3 size: 16 residues. Trimming left V 6 bases short and J 6 bases short, with 20 bases between. CDR1 is LNHDA and CDR2 is SQIVND in the germline V gene (reference sequence). This chain's CDR3 is CASSPRGEYAPGELFF. For the CDR3, the DNA is TGTGCCAGTAGCCCAAGGGGGGAATACGCTCCCGGGGAGCTGTTTTTT.

In this sample, this clonotype turned up a few times. The CDR3 here is CASSQEGARYEQYF. The CDR3 DNA is TGTGCCAGCAGCCAGGAGGGGGCGCGTTACGAGCAGTACTTC. The chain recombines TRBV3-1 with TRBJ2-7; TRBD1 might be the D (7 bases). CDR1 LGHDT and CDR2 YNNKEL come from the germline V gene (reference sequence). The CDR3 totals 14 residues. Trimming removed 3 bases from V and 4 bases from J, with 13 bases in between.

The chain combines TRBV29-1 with TRBJ1-1; tentative D call: TRBD1 (6 bases). This CDR3 has 18 amino acids. The germline gives CDR1 SQVTM, CDR2 ANQGSEA. V dropped 0 bases and J dropped 0 bases, with 20 bases sitting between them. Here the CDR3 reads CSVEDLGDMGFMNTEAFF. Here the CDR3 DNA reads TGCAGCGTTGAAGATCTGGGGGACATGGGCTTCATGAACACTGAAGCTTTCTTT.

Of note for this clonotype: A much larger clone lies one base from this, so it may be a read error. V is TRBV9 and J is TRBJ1-5; D is unclear. Germline CDR1 is SGDLS and CDR2 is YYNGEE. This CDR3 is 13 amino acids long. CDR3 loop: CAGSPYSNQPQHF. CDR3 nucleotides: TGTGCCGGCAGCCCGTATAGCAATCAGCCCCAGCATTTT. The full variable domain, in which reference TRBV9 and TRBJ1-5 provide the parts outside the CDR3, is DSGVTQTPKHLITATGQRVTLRCSPRSGDLSVYWYQQSLDQGLQFLIQYYNGEERAKGNILERFSAQQFPDLHSELNLSSLELGDSALYFCAGSPYSNQPQHFGDGTRLSIL.

For this clonotype: A much larger clone differs from this one at a single base, so this may be a read error. The chain joins TRBV9 to TRBJ2-1; perhaps TRBD2 as D (5 bases). The CDR3 is made up of 12 amino acids. CDR1 is SGDLS and CDR2 is YYNGEE in the germline V gene. V lost 1 base to trimming and J lost 9 bases, with 8 bases between them. DNA of the CDR3: TGTGCCAGCAGCGTAAACAGCGGTGAGCAGTTCTTC. Its translation: CASSVNSGEQFF.

The sample holds a few counts of this clonotype. This chain uses TRBV10-3 with TRBJ2-3; tentatively, D is TRBD2 (7 bases). Germline CDR1 reads ENHRY; CDR2 reads SYGVKD. This CDR3 comprises 15 residues. Trimming pared 0 bases from V and 4 bases from J, leaving 11 bases between. CDR3 bases: TGTGCCATCAGTGAGTCGGGCGGGGGCGCAGATACGCAGTATTTT. The encoded protein is CAISESGGGADTQYF.

The V gene is TRBV20-1, the J gene TRBJ2-7; perhaps TRBD2 as D (6 bases). CDR1 and CDR2 (germline): DFQATT, SNEGSKA (reference sequence). V lost 3 bases, J lost 6 bases, and 12 bases lay in between. The CDR3 is 12 amino acids. The CDR3 spells CSARGGAIEQYF. CDR3 sequence (DNA): TGCAGTGCTAGGGGGGGTGCTATCGAGCAGTACTTC.

This clonotype is medium-sized by share. The V gene is TRBV5-5, the J gene TRBJ1-1, with TRBD1 as a possible D gene (5 bases). Germline assignment: CDR1 SGHKS and CDR2 YYEKEE (reference sequence). Between the trimmed V and J ends, which lost 4 bases and 10 bases, there was a span of 14 bases. This CDR3 has 12 amino acids. The CDR3 nucleotides are TGTGCCAGCAGCCCCCGGGACCGCTTAGCTTTCTTT. It is translated as CASSPRDRLAFF.

There are many counts of this clonotype. The V call is TRBV12-3 or TRBV12-4, the J call TRBJ2-3, with D possibly TRBD2 on 5 matching bases. This CDR3 contains 14 residues. Trimming stripped 6 bases from V and 2 bases from J, with 12 bases between. The CDR3 loop is CASSGLTNTDTQYF. CDR3 sequence (DNA): TGTGCCAGCAGCGGACTTACTAACACAGATACGCAGTATTTT.

This clonotype came up a few times. The chain employs TRBV20-1 and TRBJ2-1, with a weak D call TRBD2 (6 bases). The V and J ends lost 2 bases and 12 bases respectively, with 20 bases between them. The germline CDR1 and CDR2 sequences are DFQATT and SNEGSKA (reference sequence). The CDR3 loop spans 14 amino acids. The CDR3 sequence is CSARLGGGYAVQFF. The CDR3 DNA sequence: TGCAGTGCTAGACTCGGGGGAGGTTACGCAGTGCAGTTCTTC.

The sample holds a few counts of this clonotype. Written as DNA, the CDR3 is TGTGCCACCCACCCACCGGGCTCGTATGGCTACACCTTC. It is translated as CATHPPGSYGYTF. This rearrangement joins TRBV15 to TRBJ1-2; D unclear. The CDR3 loop spans 13 amino acids. Trimming left V 8 bases short and J 5 bases short, with 15 bases between. Per the germline V gene, CDR1 is LNHNV and CDR2 is YYDKDF (reference sequence). Complete variable domain (other parts from reference TRBV15 and TRBJ1-2): DAMVIQNPRYQVTQFGKPVTLSCSQTLNHNVMYWYQQKSSQAPKLLFHYYDKDFNNEADTPDNFQSRRPNTSFCFLDIRSPGLGDTAMYLCATHPPGSYGYTFGSGTRLTVV.

This clonotype was picked up many times. This rearrangement joins TRBV9 to TRBJ2-7; 7 nucleotides line up with TRBD2. The ends lost 0 bases at V and 3 bases at J; junction bases unmatched: 6. Germline loops: CDR1 SGDLS, CDR2 YYNGEE. The CDR3 is made up of 15 amino acids. CDR3 residues: CASSVEASGIYEQYF. For the CDR3, the DNA is TGTGCCAGCAGCGTAGAAGCTAGCGGCATCTACGAGCAGTACTTC.

This clonotype was observed at least ten times. The chain has TRBV11-2 and TRBJ2-2; 8 bases match TRBD1. Unmatched junction bases numbered 4, after V lost 4 bases and J lost 0 bases. Germline CDR1 reads SGHAT; CDR2 reads FQNNGV. CDR3 length equals 16 residues. The DNA for the CDR3 is TGTGCCAGCAGCTCATGGGACAGGCCGAACACCGGGGAGCTGTTTTTT. It codes for CASSSWDRPNTGELFF.

V and J are TRBV3-1 and TRBJ1-4, with a weak D call TRBD1 (6 bases). The V gene's germline CDR1 is LGHDT and CDR2 YNNKEL (reference sequence). The V and J ends lost 2 bases and 6 bases respectively, with 13 bases between them. This CDR3 contains 15 residues. The CDR3 nucleotides read TGTGCCAGCAGCCAATCCCAGGGGCTGGATGAAAAACTGTTTTTT. This gives the protein CASSQSQGLDEKLFF.

In this sample, this clonotype turned up many times. This sequence joins TRBV4-2 and TRBJ2-1; 9 bases align to TRBD2. Trimming removed 1 base from V and 8 bases from J; junction bases left unmatched: 3. The germline V gene encodes CDR1 LGHNA and CDR2 YNFKEQ. The CDR3 totals 14 residues. The CDR3 nucleotides are TGTGCCAGCAGCCAAGCAGCGGGAGGCGATGAGCAGTTCTTC. It encodes CASSQAAGGDEQFF.

This clonotype was picked up a small number of times. This chain links TRBV4-2 with TRBJ2-7; 8 bases align to TRBD2. V shed 3 bases and J 3 bases; nucleotides not matched to a gene: 19. There are 19 residues in the CDR3. Germline V gene lookup returns CDR1 LGHNA and CDR2 YNFKEQ. The CDR3: CASSHKTSATTLSYYEQYF. The CDR3 DNA is TGTGCCAGCAGCCACAAGACTAGCGCGACTACACTCTCCTACTACGAGCAGTACTTC.

The chain employs TRBV9 and TRBJ2-5, with D perhaps matching TRBD2 (5 bases). The germline V and J ends were trimmed by 3 bases and 1 base, with 7 bases remaining between them. The CDR3 length is 13 residues. CDR1 is SGDLS and CDR2 is YYNGEE in the germline V gene. The CDR3 spells CASSGESQETQYF. The CDR3 DNA is TGTGCCAGCAGCGGGGAGTCCCAAGAGACCCAGTACTTC.

The chain employs TRBV20-1 and TRBJ2-7; 8 positions match TRBD2. After removal of 3 bases from V and 3 bases from J, the junction contained 10 bases not matched to a gene. The CDR3 covers 15 residues. Germline V gene data show CDR1 as DFQATT and CDR2 as SNEGSKA (reference sequence). CDR3 in DNA: TGCAGTGCTAGGAATTACAGCGGGAGCTTCTACGAGCAGTACTTC. Its translation: CSARNYSGSFYEQYF.

The V call is TRBV6-6, the J call TRBJ2-7; perhaps TRBD2 as D (6 bases). The CDR3 has 13 amino acids. Trimming left V 8 bases short and J 1 base short, with 12 bases between. CDR1 is MNHNY, CDR2 SVGAGI, per germline (reference sequence). CDR3 nucleotides: TGTGCCAGCGAAGCGGGCAATTCCTACGAGCAGTACTTC. Translation: CASEAGNSYEQYF.

This chain uses TRBV4-1 with TRBJ2-1, with TRBD2 matching over 8 bases. Per the germline V gene, CDR1 is MGHRA and CDR2 is YSYEKL. The V gene end was trimmed by 3 bases and the J gene end by 5 bases; junction bases not matched to a gene: 9. This CDR3 has 16 residues. The CDR3 here is CASSHSLSGMNNEQFF. The CDR3 nucleotides are TGCGCCAGCAGCCACTCGCTTAGCGGGATGAACAATGAGCAGTTCTTC.

This clonotype has more than one count but fewer than ten. The chain is built from TRBV2 and TRBJ2-7; D is uncertain. Germline V CDR1 and CDR2: SNHLY, FYNNEI. With 1 base removed from V and 3 bases from J, the gap between germline ends came to 10 bases. The CDR3 is 14 residues long. The CDR3 protein is CASSEEASVYEQYF. CDR3 coding DNA: TGTGCCAGCAGTGAAGAGGCATCAGTCTACGAGCAGTACTTC.

The rearrangement links TRBV3-1 to TRBJ1-2; no clear D gene. Germline-derived CDR1 and CDR2 are LGHDT and YNNKEL (reference sequence). The CDR3 runs 15 residues. Trimming removed 1 base from V and 6 bases from J, with 15 bases in between. CDR3 loop: CASSQVSRSSDGYTF. The DNA for the CDR3 is TGTGCCAGCAGCCAAGTATCAAGGAGCTCGGATGGCTACACCTTC.

The J gene is TRBJ2-3, the V gene TRBV5-6; TRBD2 aligns across 8 bases. Germline V gives CDR1 SGHDT, CDR2 YYEEEE. With 4 bases clipped from V and 4 bases from J, the junction kept 5 bases outside the gene matches. The CDR3 is 14 residues long. For the CDR3, the DNA is TGTGCCAGCAGCCCAGCGGGGGCCTCAGATACGCAGTATTTT. Translation gives CASSPAGASDTQYF.

This clonotype was counted between two and nine times. This chain joins TRBV5-1 and TRBJ2-3; 7 bases agree with TRBD2. This CDR3 comprises 15 residues. Germline-derived CDR1 and CDR2 are SGHRS and YFSETQ. Trimming removed 4 bases from V and 1 base from J; junction bases left unmatched: 6. The CDR3 nucleotides are TGCGCCAGCAGCCCTGTGGGGGGGGGCACAGATACGCAGTATTTT. Encoded protein: CASSPVGGGTDTQYF.

J is TRBJ2-1 and V is TRBV3-1, with D perhaps matching TRBD2 (6 bases). The V gene's germline CDR1 is LGHDT and CDR2 YNNKEL (reference sequence). V lost 6 bases and J 10 bases, leaving 13 bases between the germline ends. The CDR3 length is 12 residues. This CDR3 reads CASSQTSWEQFF. CDR3 in DNA: TGTGCCAGCAGTCAGACTAGTTGGGAGCAGTTCTTC.

J is TRBJ1-1 and V is TRBV25-1; D is ambiguous. This CDR3 contains 14 residues. Trimming stripped 3 bases from V and 8 bases from J, with 16 bases between. The V gene's germline CDR1 is MGHDK and CDR2 SYGVNS. The DNA of the CDR3 is TGTGCCAGCAGTGAGGATTTTCTACTGCGGGAAGCTTTCTTT. This translates into CASSEDFLLREAFF.

This clonotype was counted only a few times. This chain joins TRBV18 and TRBJ2-7; tentative D call: TRBD1 (5 bases). V shed 6 bases and J shed 3 bases, with 15 bases lying between them. The V gene's germline CDR1 is KGHSH and CDR2 LQKENI. There are 14 residues in the CDR3. This CDR3 reads CASSPGPRGYEQYV. CDR3 nucleotides: TGTGCCAGCTCCCCAGGGCCGCGAGGCTACGAGCAGTACGTC.